The 4 T cell receptor beta chains below were found in one sample sequenced in a study of blood T cell repertoires in COVID-19. Data came from immunoSEQ multiplex PCR; TCRdb stores just in-frame clones and leaves some out. This sample has under 95,000 clones; around nine tenths occur once, and the top ten carry approximately 5.1%. Sequencing was carried out using peripheral blood. The receptor source for this set is a man in his fifties or sixties with acute or convalescent COVID-19.

The chain links TRBV10-1 to TRBJ1-1; the match to TRBD1 covers 9 bases. CDR3 length: 15 amino acids. The junction had 5 bases not matched to a gene; V was cut back by 0 bases and J by 6 bases. Germline CDR1 WNHNN, CDR2 SYGVQD (reference sequence). The CDR3, as DNA: TGCGCCAGCAGTGAGTCTACACAGGGGGCTTCTGAAGCTTTCTTT. Translating it yields CASSESTQGASEAFF.

This chain connects TRBV3-1 (or the pseudogene TRBV3-2) to TRBJ1-2; D possibly corresponds to TRBD1 (6 bases). Trimming cost V 1 base and J 8 bases, with 17 bases left between them. Germline V CDR1 and CDR2: LGHDT, YNNKEL (reference sequence). This CDR3 comprises 15 residues. The CDR3 DNA is TGTGCCAGCAGCCAAGCGTCCGCCTGGGGGCAGGGCTACACCTTC. It translates to CASSQASAWGQGYTF.

V gene TRBV6-5 combines with J gene TRBJ1-2, with D perhaps matching TRBD1 (5 bases). Deletions cut 6 bases from V and 6 bases from J, with 14 bases between. CDR1 and CDR2 from the germline V gene are MNHEY and SVGAGI. The CDR3 covers 13 residues. This CDR3 reads CASSLQGRNGYTF. The CDR3 nucleotides read TGTGCCAGCAGCCTCCAGGGAAGAAATGGCTACACCTTC.

The chain has TRBV7-2 and TRBJ1-5; D is uncertain. CDR1 SGHTA and CDR2 FQGNSA come from the germline V gene. Trimming shortened V by 2 bases and J by 4 bases, and 6 bases separated the two germline ends. This CDR3 spans 13 amino acids. The CDR3 is CASSLFSNQPQHF. The CDR3 coding sequence is TGTGCCAGCAGCTTATTTAGTAATCAGCCCCAGCATTTT.